Below, one T cell receptor beta chain is given with its context. Its antigen is currently unknown. These data originate in a study of graft-versus-host responses after intestinal transplantation. About the research overall: All recipients were transplanted with multivisceral, liver-intestinal, or isolated intestinal grafts. Overall study findings and caveats: Researchers found GvH clones in recipient marrow, and some showed up first in ileum or blood. Early after transplant, HvG clones declined as circulating GvH clones peaked. Allografts carried high graft-versus-host to host-versus-graft clonal ratios in patients having graft-donor T cell macrochimerism.

V was shortened by 2 bases and J by 4 bases, with 8 bases between the two germline ends. Per the germline V gene, CDR1 is SGHTA and CDR2 is FQGNSA. The CDR3 is made up of 13 amino acids. Some clones are missing from TCRdb's copy, which holds only in-frame ones; the method was immunoSEQ multiplex PCR. The sample has about 90,000 clones; 88% are singletons. The sample here was unstimulated CD4+ T cells sorted from spleen or lymph node cells, taken before transplant. J is TRBJ1-1 and V is TRBV7-2; no firm D call. The sequence came from a human donor who was the organ donor for an intestinal transplant. The CDR3: CASSLYGGTEAFF. CDR3 coding DNA: TGTGCCAGCAGCTTATACGGCGGCACTGAAGCTTTCTTT.